These 25 T cell receptor beta chains originate from one sample sequenced in a study of patients and donors after allogeneic stem cell transplantation. TCRdb fed the RT-PCR reads into MiXCR, producing one record per CDR3 protein. The repertoire holds roughly 960,000 distinct CDR3 sequences, with under 20% as singletons. Sample: blood, either unsorted or a sorted T cell fraction (not recorded which). These TCRs come from a human donor who was either an allogeneic HSCT recipient or a stem cell or donor lymphocyte infusion donor (not recorded which). It is not recorded whose cells these are; they may come from a transplant donor.

The chain carries TRBV7-2 and TRBJ2-5; 8 bases are shared with TRBD2. This CDR3 is 15 amino acids long. After removal of 4 bases from V and 5 bases from J, the junction contained 9 bases not matched to a gene. Germline CDR1 SGHTA, CDR2 FQGNSA. This CDR3 is CASSSQAGEGETQYF. In DNA, the CDR3 is TGTGCCAGCAGCTCTCAAGCGGGGGAGGGGGAGACCCAGTACTTC.

The chain joins TRBV7-9 to TRBJ2-3; 7 nucleotides line up with TRBD2. The junction had 9 bases not matched to a gene; V was cut back by 5 bases and J by 1 base. Germline V lookup: CDR1 SEHNR, CDR2 FQNEAQ (reference sequence). The CDR3 loop spans 16 amino acids. The DNA for the CDR3 is TGTGCCAGCAGCCTCAGAGGAGCGGGGCGCACAGATACGCAGTATTTT. Protein product: CASSLRGAGRTDTQYF.

J is TRBJ1-3 and V is TRBV6-6, with D tentatively TRBD1 (5 bases). Germline V CDR1 and CDR2: MNHNY, SVGAGI (reference sequence). The CDR3 runs 13 residues. CDR3 coding DNA: TGTGCGAGCGGGGCGGTCTCTGGAAACACCATATATTTT. As protein: CASGAVSGNTIYF.

This sequence joins TRBV29-1 and TRBJ1-1; 7 bases fit TRBD1. V trimming: 1 base; J trimming: 1 base; junction bases outside the gene matches: 9. The CDR3 covers 16 residues. The germline V gene has CDR1 SQVTM and CDR2 ANQGSEA. The DNA for the CDR3 is TGCAGCGTTGAAGGAGTGGACAGGATTCCGAACACTGAAGCTTTCTTT. It translates to CSVEGVDRIPNTEAFF.

The chain employs TRBV6-4 and TRBJ2-7, with 7 nucleotides matching TRBD1. The length of the CDR3 is 13 residues. V shed 5 bases and J 5 bases; nucleotides not matched to a gene: 6. The V gene's germline CDR1 is MRHNA and CDR2 SNTAGT. CDR3: CASSRDSGDEQYF. DNA for the CDR3: TGTGCCAGCAGTAGGGACAGTGGCGACGAGCAGTACTTC.

This chain links TRBV19 with TRBJ2-5; no clear D. CDR1 and CDR2 from the germline V gene are LNHDA and SQIVND (reference sequence). The CDR3 extends over 13 amino acids. V was cut by 7 bases and J by 5 bases, with 14 bases left in between. In DNA, the CDR3 is TGTGCCAGTACGTCCCCCCGTGGGGAGACCCAGTACTTC. Its translation: CASTSPRGETQYF. The full variable domain, rest sourced from reference TRBV19 and TRBJ2-5, is DGGITQSPKYLFRKEGQNVTLSCEQNLNHDAMYWYRQDPGQGLRLIYYSQIVNDFQKGDIAEGYSVSREKKESFPLTVTSAQKNPTAFYLCASTSPRGETQYFGPGTRLLVL.

The rearrangement links TRBV10-3 to TRBJ1-6; no firm D call. Germline CDR1 ENHRY, CDR2 SYGVKD. The CDR3 contains 13 residues. Trimming removed 1 base at V and 8 bases at J, with 6 bases between. In DNA, the CDR3 is TGTGCCATCAGTGAGTGGAGGGATTCACCCCTCCACTTT. It specifies CAISEWRDSPLHF.

The V and J genes are TRBV29-1 and TRBJ1-1; tentative D call: TRBD1 (6 bases). CDR3 size: 13 residues. The ends were cut back, 8 bases at V and 4 bases at J, with 17 bases in the middle. Germline CDR1 and CDR2: SQVTM and ANQGSEA. The CDR3 region has the DNA TGCAGCACGATCAAGGGGGTTGGCACTGAAGCTTTCTTT. It specifies CSTIKGVGTEAFF.

The gene calls are TRBV4-1 and TRBJ2-7; TRBD2 might be the D (5 bases). V lost 1 base and J lost 5, with 15 bases in between. The V gene's germline CDR1 is MGHRA and CDR2 YSYEKL. The CDR3 has 15 amino acids. DNA for the CDR3: TGCGCCAGCAGCCAAGGATGGCTAGCTGTCCACGAGCAGTACTTC. Amino acid sequence: CASSQGWLAVHEQYF.

Ten or more counts support this clonotype. The rearrangement joins TRBV12-3 or TRBV12-4 to TRBJ2-7; 13 nucleotides align to TRBD2. This CDR3 region has 14 residues. Losses at the gene ends were 4 bases for V and 5 bases for J; bases not matched to a gene: 2. The CDR3 sequence is CASSWTSGSDEQYF. DNA for the CDR3: TGTGCCAGCAGTTGGACTAGCGGGAGTGACGAGCAGTACTTC.

This clonotype came up a few times. V is TRBV12-3 or TRBV12-4 and J is TRBJ1-2; D may be TRBD1 (5 bases). V was cut by 7 bases and J by 5 bases, with 14 bases left in between. The CDR3 contains 13 residues. The CDR3 sequence is CASTPGQGYGYTF. DNA for the CDR3: TGTGCCAGCACCCCCGGACAAGGGTATGGCTACACCTTC.

V usage is TRBV12-3 or TRBV12-4 and J usage is TRBJ2-1; 7 bases map to TRBD2. The CDR3 is 13 residues long. V lost 7 bases and J lost 2; bases outside the gene matches: 2. Written as DNA, the CDR3 is TGTGCCAGCAAGACTAGCCCCTACAATGAGCAGTTCTTC. This sequence encodes CASKTSPYNEQFF.

V usage is TRBV2 and J usage is TRBJ2-2; D call uncertain. V was trimmed by 6 bases and J by 6 bases, leaving 8 bases between them. The germline CDR1 and CDR2 sequences are SNHLY and FYNNEI. The CDR3 contains 12 residues. Written as DNA, the CDR3 is TGTGCCAGCAGCCCTGCACCCGGGGAGCTGTTTTTT. Its translation is CASSPAPGELFF.

The chain uses TRBV7-8 and TRBJ2-5, with 10 positions matching TRBD1. The CDR3 is 16 amino acids. The ends lost 1 base at V and 5 bases at J; junction bases unmatched: 7. The V gene's germline CDR1 is SGHVS and CDR2 FQNEAQ. The CDR3 coding sequence is TGTGCCAGCAGCTTAGAGGGACAGGGGTTGGGGGAGACCCAGTACTTC. Protein sequence: CASSLEGQGLGETQYF.

The sample holds a few counts of this clonotype. The chain recombines TRBV20-1 with TRBJ2-1; 16 nucleotides line up with TRBD2. The length of the CDR3 is 16 residues. The ends lost 5 bases at V and 4 bases at J; junction bases unmatched: 5. Germline V gene sequence: CDR1 DFQATT, CDR2 SNEGSKA (reference sequence). The CDR3 loop reads CSAGTSGRARYNEQFF. CDR3 DNA sequence: TGCAGTGCTGGGACTAGCGGGAGGGCCAGGTACAATGAGCAGTTCTTC.

This clonotype was counted a few times. The rearrangement links TRBV6-2 or TRBV6-3 to TRBJ2-2; 10 bases match TRBD2. In germline, CDR1 is MNHEY, CDR2 SVGEGT. This CDR3 region has 17 residues. Germline trimming cut 2 bases from V and 7 bases from J; bases unmatched to any gene: 10. CDR3 nucleotides: TGTGCCAGCAGTTACCATCGCAGCGGGAGGGCCTTCGGGGAGCTGTTTTTT. This codes for CASSYHRSGRAFGELFF.

This clonotype was seen a handful of times. V is TRBV25-1 and J is TRBJ2-3; D unclear. Germline V gene data show CDR1 as MGHDK and CDR2 as SYGVNS. The CDR3 is 13 residues long. The V gene lost 2 bases and the J gene lost 4 bases, with 7 bases spanning the gap. The CDR3 protein is CASSETNPDTQYF. DNA of the CDR3: TGTGCCAGCAGTGAAACAAACCCAGATACGCAGTATTTT.

CDR3 nucleotides: TGTGCCAGCAGGTCCCGGGGGGCAAACACCTACGAGCAGTACTTC. It encodes CASRSRGANTYEQYF. This chain connects TRBV12-3 or TRBV12-4 to TRBJ2-7, with a possible D match to TRBD2 (7 bases). The CDR3 has 15 amino acids. V was cut by 6 bases and J by 2 bases, with 17 bases left in between.

The rearrangement joins TRBV20-1 to TRBJ2-7; the D gene is possibly TRBD2 (5 bases). Germline CDR1 and CDR2: DFQATT and SNEGSKA (reference sequence). Trimming removed 0 bases at V and 3 bases at J, with 12 bases between. This CDR3 is built from 14 residues. CDR3 sequence: CSARDGLGGYEQYF. The CDR3 DNA reads TGCAGTGCTAGAGATGGGCTAGGAGGCTACGAGCAGTACTTC.

Only a few counts were recorded for this clonotype. The chain combines TRBV7-2 with TRBJ1-1; D unclear. The CDR3 sequence is 11 residues long. Germline CDR1 SGHTA, CDR2 FQGNSA. The V end was cut by 6 bases, the J end by 11 bases, with 13 bases between. CDR3: CASRILNRAFF. CDR3 bases: TGTGCCAGCAGGATACTAAACCGGGCTTTCTTT.

The chain uses TRBV19 and TRBJ2-1; tentative D call: TRBD2 (6 bases). The CDR3 totals 15 residues. Trimming took off 9 bases at V and 6 bases at J, with 21 bases between the two ends. Per the germline V gene, CDR1 is LNHDA and CDR2 is SQIVND (reference sequence). CDR3 in DNA: TGTGCCAGCTCGAGAAGCGGGTTGGGAGGCAATGAGCAGTTCTTC. Amino acid sequence: CASSRSGLGGNEQFF.

This chain connects TRBV20-1 to TRBJ2-1; either TRBD1 or TRBD2 may supply D (7 bases each). Trimming removed 5 bases from V and 4 bases from J, with 18 bases in between. The germline CDR1 and CDR2 sequences are DFQATT and SNEGSKA (reference sequence). The CDR3 runs 15 residues. The CDR3 loop is CSAAPGGQKYNEQFF. The CDR3 bases are TGCAGTGCTGCTCCGGGGGGACAGAAGTACAATGAGCAGTTCTTC.

The chain uses TRBV3-1 and TRBJ2-5, with TRBD1 matching over 8 bases. CDR1 LGHDT and CDR2 YNNKEL come from the germline V gene (reference sequence). Germline trimming cut 3 bases from V and 2 bases from J; bases unmatched to any gene: 8. The CDR3 covers 16 residues. CDR3 residues: CASSQEMDRAQETQYF. In DNA form, the CDR3 reads TGTGCCAGCAGCCAGGAAATGGACAGGGCTCAAGAGACCCAGTACTTC.

The chain links TRBV4-1 to TRBJ1-2; a possible D gene is TRBD1 (6 bases). V gave up 1 base and J gave up 3 bases, with 18 bases separating them. Germline-derived CDR1 and CDR2 are MGHRA and YSYEKL. The CDR3 is made up of 17 amino acids. CDR3 nucleotide sequence: TGCGCCAGCAGCCAAGGATGGGGGCTCTCTCCGGACTATGGCTACACCTTC. Its translation is CASSQGWGLSPDYGYTF.

The chain is built from TRBV29-1 and TRBJ2-7; either TRBD1 or TRBD2 may fit D (5 bases each). CDR1 is SQVTM, CDR2 ANQGSEA, per germline. Trimming shortened V by 5 bases and J by 1 base, and 9 bases separated the two germline ends. The CDR3 loop spans 12 amino acids. CDR3 loop: CSVIEGSYEQYF. CDR3 coding DNA: TGCAGCGTTATCGAGGGGTCCTACGAGCAGTACTTC.